This is a list of T cell receptor beta chains from one sample in a study of siplizumab effects on memory and regulatory T cells. TCRdb's table, derived via immunoSEQ multiplex PCR, lists solely in-frame clones and lacks some. The table has 110,000 or so clones, about 93% seen once. The sequencing input was CD4+ T cells sorted from blood. These receptors all stem from a human donor in good health. The CDR3 runs from the conserved cysteine through the conserved F or W. Each record gives: clone size, V gene, J gene, D gene, CDR3 DNA, CDR3 protein. D genes are given only for firm matches. Expanded clones are given a class, and other clones once, few, many or no size at all.

clone size: NA; V gene: TRBV5-1; J gene: TRBJ2-1; D gene: NA; CDR3 DNA: TGCGCCAGCAGCTCCACCATAGCGAATGAGCAGTTCTTC; CDR3 protein: CASSSTIANEQFF
clone size: NA; V gene: TRBV7-3; J gene: TRBJ2-1; D gene: TRBD2; CDR3 DNA: TGTGCCAGCAGCCAGGATGTTAGCGGGATTCGCTATGAGCAGTTCTTC; CDR3 protein: CASSQDVSGIRYEQFF
clone size: NA; V gene: TRBV7-9; J gene: TRBJ1-2; D gene: TRBD1; CDR3 DNA: TGTGCCAGCAGCGGGGACACCACAGGGGGAAAAAATGGCTACACCTTC; CDR3 protein: CASSGDTTGGKNGYTF
clone size: NA; V gene: TRBV15; J gene: TRBJ2-5; D gene: TRBD2; CDR3 DNA: TGTGCCACCAGCAGCCAAGGGACTACCATTACGGAGACCCAGTACTTC; CDR3 protein: CATSSQGTTITETQYF
clone size: NA; V gene: TRBV5-4; J gene: TRBJ2-5; D gene: NA; CDR3 DNA: TGTGCCAGCAGCTCCGGACAGCAAGAGACCCAGTACTTC; CDR3 protein: CASSSGQQETQYF
clone size: NA; V gene: TRBV30; J gene: TRBJ2-3; D gene: TRBD2; CDR3 DNA: TGTGCCTGGGAACTCGGACTAGCGGCAGATACGCAGTATTTT; CDR3 protein: CAWELGLAADTQYF
clone size: NA; V gene: TRBV4-1; J gene: TRBJ1-4; D gene: NA; CDR3 DNA: TGCGCCAGCAGCCAAGATGCGGAAGGGGCCCTTTCAACTAATGAAAAACTGTTTTTT; CDR3 protein: CASSQDAEGALSTNEKLFF
clone size: NA; V gene: TRBV29-1; J gene: TRBJ1-1; D gene: TRBD1; CDR3 DNA: TGCAGCGTTGAAGCCGGGACAGGTGATCTTGAAGCTTTCTTT; CDR3 protein: CSVEAGTGDLEAFF
clone size: NA; V gene: TRBV11-2; J gene: TRBJ2-7; D gene: NA; CDR3 DNA: TGTGCCAGCAGCCGAAACAGGGTACTAGGCGAGCAGTACTTC; CDR3 protein: CASSRNRVLGEQYF
clone size: NA; V gene: TRBV4-1; J gene: TRBJ1-1; D gene: TRBD1; CDR3 DNA: TGCGCCAGCAGCCCCCTACAGGGGGGGACCACTGAAGCTTTCTTT; CDR3 protein: CASSPLQGGTTEAFF
clone size: NA; V gene: TRBV19; J gene: TRBJ1-3; D gene: NA; CDR3 DNA: TGTGCCAGTAGTATTACAGGGTACTCTGGAAACACCATATATTTT; CDR3 protein: CASSITGYSGNTIYF
clone size: NA; V gene: TRBV6-1; J gene: TRBJ1-6; D gene: NA; CDR3 DNA: TGTGCCAGCAGTACCCGGGCTTGGGATAATTCACCCCTCCACTTT; CDR3 protein: CASSTRAWDNSPLHF
clone size: NA; V gene: TRBV19; J gene: TRBJ1-2; D gene: TRBD1; CDR3 DNA: TGTGCCAGTAGCCTCCGGGACAGGGGGCTGAGGAATGGCTACACCTTC; CDR3 protein: CASSLRDRGLRNGYTF
clone size: NA; V gene: TRBV11-2; J gene: TRBJ2-5; D gene: NA; CDR3 DNA: TGTGCCAGCACCCTCACCCCGACTAGTGGGGAGACCCAGTACTTC; CDR3 protein: CASTLTPTSGETQYF
clone size: once; V gene: TRBV5-1; J gene: TRBJ1-4; D gene: NA; CDR3 DNA: TGCGCCAGCAGCCTCGCACAGCGTAATGAAAAACTGTTTTTT; CDR3 protein: CASSLAQRNEKLFF
clone size: NA; V gene: TRBV9; J gene: TRBJ2-7; D gene: TRBD2; CDR3 DNA: TGTGCCAGCAGCGTAGGGCCTGGCGGGAGCTCCTACGAGCAGTACTTC; CDR3 protein: CASSVGPGGSSYEQYF
clone size: NA; V gene: TRBV25-1; J gene: TRBJ2-7; D gene: NA; CDR3 DNA: TGTGCCAGCAAGGGAGTATCTCGCTACGAGCAGTACTTC; CDR3 protein: CASKGVSRYEQYF
clone size: NA; V gene: TRBV6-5; J gene: TRBJ1-6; D gene: NA; CDR3 DNA: TGTGCCAGCAGTTACAGTCGAGTTCTCGGGTCACCCCTCCACTTT; CDR3 protein: CASSYSRVLGSPLHF
clone size: NA; V gene: TRBV7-9; J gene: TRBJ1-1; D gene: NA; CDR3 DNA: TGTGCCAGCAGCTTCAGAGAGGTTAACACTGAAGCTTTCTTT; CDR3 protein: CASSFREVNTEAFF
clone size: NA; V gene: TRBV10-3; J gene: TRBJ1-1; D gene: NA; CDR3 DNA: TGTGCCATCACCCAGAGGGATAACACTGAAGCTTTCTTT; CDR3 protein: CAITQRDNTEAFF
clone size: few; V gene: TRBV19; J gene: TRBJ1-5; D gene: NA; CDR3 DNA: TGTGCCAGTAGTCTGGCCGGGGGCCGGGGCAATCAGCCCCAGCATTTT; CDR3 protein: CASSLAGGRGNQPQHF
clone size: few; V gene: TRBV18; J gene: TRBJ1-1; D gene: NA; CDR3 DNA: TGTGCCAGCTCACAGCAAGGGACCACTGAAGCTTTCTTT; CDR3 protein: CASSQQGTTEAFF
clone size: NA; V gene: TRBV6-5; J gene: TRBJ1-3; D gene: NA; CDR3 DNA: TGTGCCAGCAGTTACATGTTCTTTCCTGGAAACACCATATATTTT; CDR3 protein: CASSYMFFPGNTIYF
clone size: NA; V gene: TRBV19; J gene: TRBJ1-4; D gene: NA; CDR3 DNA: TGTGCCAGTAGCACAGGGCGGGAAAAACTGTTTTTT; CDR3 protein: CASSTGREKLFF
clone size: NA; V gene: TRBV20-1; J gene: TRBJ1-1; D gene: NA; CDR3 DNA: TGCACTCCACAGGGCCTTGAAGCTTTCTTT; CDR3 protein: CTPQGLEAFF
clone size: NA; V gene: TRBV20-1; J gene: TRBJ1-1; D gene: NA; CDR3 DNA: TGCAGTGCTCCGGGTAGCACTGAAGCTTTCTTT; CDR3 protein: CSAPGSTEAFF
clone size: NA; V gene: TRBV19; J gene: TRBJ2-2; D gene: TRBD2; CDR3 DNA: TGTGCCAGTAGAACCTTAGCGGGGGTGAACACCGGGGAGCTGTTTTTT; CDR3 protein: CASRTLAGVNTGELFF
clone size: once; V gene: TRBV5-4; J gene: TRBJ2-7; D gene: NA; CDR3 DNA: TGTGCCAGCAGCTCCAGGGGACACGGCTCCTACGAGCAGTACTTC; CDR3 protein: CASSSRGHGSYEQYF
clone size: NA; V gene: TRBV11-2; J gene: TRBJ2-1; D gene: TRBD2; CDR3 DNA: TGTGCCAGCAGCATCGGACTAGCGGGAGTAAATTTGGTTTACAATGAGCAGTTCTTC; CDR3 protein: CASSIGLAGVNLVYNEQFF
clone size: few; V gene: TRBV6-5; J gene: TRBJ2-1; D gene: NA; CDR3 DNA: TGTGCCAGCAGTTACGGGACACCCTCCTACAATGAGCAGTTCTTC; CDR3 protein: CASSYGTPSYNEQFF
clone size: NA; V gene: TRBV7-8; J gene: TRBJ1-4; D gene: TRBD1; CDR3 DNA: TGTGCCAGCAGCTCTCCGGGACAGGGTCGGGAAAAACTGTTTTTT; CDR3 protein: CASSSPGQGREKLFF
clone size: NA; V gene: TRBV9; J gene: TRBJ2-3; D gene: TRBD2; CDR3 DNA: TGTGCCAGCAGCCCACCGGAGCGGGGATTCACAGATACGCAGTATTTT; CDR3 protein: CASSPPERGFTDTQYF
clone size: NA; V gene: TRBV11-2; J gene: TRBJ1-4; D gene: NA; CDR3 DNA: TGTGCCAGCAGCCCCTCGGGGGCAGGAACTAATGAAAAACTGTTTTTT; CDR3 protein: CASSPSGAGTNEKLFF
clone size: NA; V gene: TRBV11-3; J gene: TRBJ2-2; D gene: TRBD2; CDR3 DNA: TGTGCCAGCAGCTTAGAACTAGCGGGAGGGGGCACCGGGGAGCTGTTTTTT; CDR3 protein: CASSLELAGGGTGELFF
clone size: NA; V gene: TRBV6-5; J gene: TRBJ1-2; D gene: NA; CDR3 DNA: TGTGCCAGCAGCCTGATTCGGGGGGGTGGCTACACCTTC; CDR3 protein: CASSLIRGGGYTF
clone size: NA; V gene: TRBV19; J gene: TRBJ1-5; D gene: NA; CDR3 DNA: TGTGCCAGTAGCCTGGCGGTCGGGCAGCCCCAGCATTTT; CDR3 protein: CASSLAVGQPQHF
clone size: NA; V gene: TRBV13; J gene: TRBJ2-6; D gene: NA; CDR3 DNA: TGTGCCAGCAGCGGACAAGTCTCTGGGGCCAACGTCCTGACTTTC; CDR3 protein: CASSGQVSGANVLTF
clone size: NA; V gene: TRBV5-1; J gene: TRBJ1-6; D gene: TRBD1; CDR3 DNA: TGCGCCAGCAGCTTCCTGACAGGGCGGGATTCACCCCTCCACTTT; CDR3 protein: CASSFLTGRDSPLHF
clone size: once; V gene: TRBV5-1; J gene: TRBJ2-7; D gene: NA; CDR3 DNA: TGCGCCAGCAAGGGAGGGACAACCTACGAGCAGTACTTC; CDR3 protein: CASKGGTTYEQYF
clone size: once; V gene: TRBV30; J gene: TRBJ1-3; D gene: NA; CDR3 DNA: TGTGCCTGGAGCCAGGGTATTGGGGTGGCCGTTGGAAACACCATATATTTT; CDR3 protein: CAWSQGIGVAVGNTIYF
clone size: NA; V gene: TRBV6-6; J gene: TRBJ1-2; D gene: NA; CDR3 DNA: TGTGCCAGCAGCGACAGGAACTATGGCTACACCTTC; CDR3 protein: CASSDRNYGYTF